This TCR beta chain was captured in a study of T-cell memory formation after mild COVID-19. On the study more broadly: Across donors, TCR clusters were largely donor specific.

Overall study findings and caveats: Some SARS-CoV-2-responding clones were already detected in memory before infection.

The count of this clonotype is one. Antigen specificity is unknown. V was trimmed by 6 bases and J by 8 bases, leaving 18 bases between them. The CDR3 loop spans 14 amino acids. CDR1 SGHRS and CDR2 YFSETQ come from the germline V gene. UMIs and sample barcodes were carried by the TCR alpha and TCR beta cDNA libraries that 5'RACE produced using constant-segment primers. TCRdb redid the calling of the 5' RACE reads with MiXCR, one entry per CDR3 protein. Of just over 300,000 distinct CDR3 sequences listed, approximately 19% are singletons. The material sequenced was PBMCs or a T cell subset sorted from them (not recorded which). The genes are TRBV5-1 and TRBJ2-1; D gene ambiguous. This TCR was sampled from a man between 18 and 29 years old who had mild COVID-19 (a few samples of this study predate the infection). Cell type and time point are not known. The DNA for the CDR3 is TGCGCCAGCATCCGACTGCTTGGGCGCCATGAGCAGTTCTTC. Translated: CASIRLLGRHEQFF.